The 29 T cell receptor beta chains below come from one sample, sequenced in a study of blood T cell repertoires in COVID-19. The protocol was immunoSEQ multiplex PCR, while the TCRdb copy is restricted to in-frame clones and leaves out a portion. The data show about 280,000 clones, 86% seen once. The sample consisted of peripheral blood. The source of these receptors is a man in his forties or fifties with active or convalescent COVID-19.

The chain uses TRBV20-1 and TRBJ1-1; 7 bases match TRBD1. This CDR3 has 11 amino acids. CDR1 is DFQATT and CDR2 is SNEGSKA in the germline V gene (reference sequence). V was pared by 5 bases and J by 8 bases, with 5 bases of the junction left unmatched. The CDR3 DNA sequence: TGCAGTGCTCCCCGGGACAGAGAAGCTTTCTTT. It translates to CSAPRDREAFF.

This clone appeared a single time. V and J are TRBV27 and TRBJ1-1, with D unclear. Trimming removed 0 bases at V and 3 bases at J, with 11 bases between. The CDR3 has 15 amino acids. CDR1 is MNHEY and CDR2 is SMNVEV in the germline V gene (reference sequence). The CDR3 coding sequence is TGTGCCAGCAGTTTATCCGTCGGGCGGGACACTGAAGCTTTCTTT. Its protein is CASSLSVGRDTEAFF.

The rearrangement uses TRBV7-6 and TRBJ2-3, with no clear D. This CDR3 has 13 residues. Trimming cost V 5 bases and J 5 bases, with 11 bases left between them. Germline V CDR1 and CDR2: SGHVS, FNYEAQ. The CDR3 reads CASSPPGRDTQYF. The CDR3 DNA sequence: TGTGCCAGCAGCCCCCCAGGCAGAGATACGCAGTATTTT.

The chain employs TRBV5-1 and TRBJ1-1; TRBD1 is a possible D gene (6 bases). This CDR3 has 16 amino acids. V was shortened by 4 bases and J by 4 bases, with 20 bases between the two germline ends. Per the germline V gene, CDR1 is SGHRS and CDR2 is YFSETQ. The CDR3 DNA reads as TGCGCCAGCAGCCATGACCGGACAGCAGTCGGCACTGAAGCTTTCTTT. Translation gives CASSHDRTAVGTEAFF.

This clone was seen a handful of times. The chain links TRBV5-1 to TRBJ2-7, with TRBD2 matching over 14 bases. The CDR3 contains 21 residues. The ends lost 1 base at V and 2 bases at J; junction bases unmatched: 17. The V gene's germline CDR1 is SGHRS and CDR2 YFSETQ. CDR3 coding DNA: TGCGCCAGCAGCTTGCATGGCGGTCGCGGGACTAGCGGGGGAAAAGCCTACGAGCAGTACTTC. Its protein is CASSLHGGRGTSGGKAYEQYF. The complete variable domain, with remaining parts taken from reference TRBV5-1 and TRBJ2-7, reads KAGVTQTPRYLIKTRGQQVTLSCSPISGHRSVSWYQQTPGQGLQFLFEYFSETQRNKGNFPGRFSGRQFSNSRSEMNVSTLELGDSALYLCASSLHGGRGTSGGKAYEQYFGPGTRLTVT.

The V and J genes are TRBV27 and TRBJ2-3, with D hard to call. Germline CDR1 reads MNHEY; CDR2 reads SMNVEV (reference sequence). The length of the CDR3 is 14 residues. Trimming removed 0 bases from V and 4 bases from J, with 8 bases in between. The chain's CDR3 is CASSLSFSSDTQYF. In DNA form, the CDR3 reads TGTGCCAGCAGTTTATCCTTTAGTTCAGATACGCAGTATTTT.

This sequence joins TRBV24-1 and TRBJ1-1, with TRBD1 matching over 7 bases. CDR3 length: 15 amino acids. After removal of 4 bases from V and 4 bases from J, the junction contained 8 bases not matched to a gene. Germline V gene sequence: CDR1 KGHDR, CDR2 SFDVKD. CDR3 bases: TGTGCCACCAGTGACGCAGGGGGTGGGACCACTGAAGCTTTCTTT. Translating it yields CATSDAGGGTTEAFF.

The CDR3 reads CASSLGDRGAQPQHF. The DNA of the CDR3 is TGTGCCAGCAGCTTAGGAGACAGGGGGGCTCAGCCCCAGCATTTT. The chain combines TRBV5-6 with TRBJ1-5; 9 bases are shared with TRBD1. CDR3 length: 15 amino acids. CDR1 SGHDT and CDR2 YYEEEE come from the germline V gene. The junction had 6 bases not matched to a gene; V was cut back by 2 bases and J by 6 bases.

This clone was seen more than once but under ten times. This chain links TRBV11-2 with TRBJ1-1; 7 positions match TRBD1. From germline, CDR1 is SGHAT and CDR2 FQNNGV. The CDR3 length is 13 residues. Trimming at V came to 5 bases and at J to 3 bases, leaving 3 bases not matched to a gene. For the CDR3, the DNA is TGTGCCAGCAGCCCGGGACAGTACACTGAAGCTTTCTTT. Translation: CASSPGQYTEAFF.

Here the CDR3 reads CASSRSGTSGRAEQYF. Here the CDR3 DNA reads TGTGCCAGCAGCCGCTCCGGGACTAGCGGGAGGGCCGAGCAGTACTTC. J is TRBJ2-7 and V is TRBV14; 16 bases are shared with TRBD2. Trimming cost V 4 bases and J 6 bases; bases outside gene matches: 6. Germline-derived CDR1 and CDR2 are SGHDN and FVKESK. The CDR3 loop spans 16 amino acids.

The sample holds one count of this clone. The rearrangement uses TRBV6-5 and TRBJ1-5; D is unresolved. Trimming removed 4 bases from V and 0 bases from J, with 7 bases in between. Germline V gene lookup returns CDR1 MNHEY and CDR2 SVGAGI. The CDR3 is made up of 14 amino acids. CDR3 loop: CASSSRNSNQPQHF. The CDR3, as DNA: TGTGCCAGCAGTTCCAGGAATAGCAATCAGCCCCAGCATTTT.

The chain couples TRBV5-1 to TRBJ1-5, with D possibly TRBD1 on 5 matching bases. In germline, CDR1 is SGHRS, CDR2 YFSETQ. The CDR3 totals 14 residues. V shed 0 bases and J shed 7 bases, with 11 bases lying between them. The CDR3 is CASSLGDSQQPQHF. The CDR3 DNA is TGCGCCAGCAGCTTGGGGGACTCTCAACAGCCCCAGCATTTT.

V is TRBV10-3 and J is TRBJ2-7, with TRBD1 identical over 10 bases. The CDR3 is made up of 11 amino acids. From germline, CDR1 is ENHRY and CDR2 SYGVKD. The V and J ends lost 10 bases and 5 bases, in that order; junction bases with no gene match: 2. The CDR3 protein is CATTGGDEQYF. The CDR3 coding sequence is TGTGCCACGACAGGGGGCGACGAGCAGTACTTC.

This chain connects TRBV19 to TRBJ1-5; the D is unclear. The CDR3 is made up of 16 amino acids. V was pared by 3 bases and J by 1 base, with 13 bases between. The germline V gene has CDR1 LNHDA and CDR2 SQIVND (reference sequence). In DNA form, the CDR3 reads TGTGCCAGTAGTATGCCCCCCGGGGTGAGCAATCAGCCCCAGCATTTT. This gives the protein CASSMPPGVSNQPQHF.

The rearrangement uses TRBV4-1 and TRBJ1-4; 9 bases agree with TRBD1. This CDR3 has 15 amino acids. The germline CDR1 and CDR2 sequences are MGHRA and YSYEKL. V lost 2 bases, J lost 7 bases, and 5 bases stayed unmatched. As DNA, the CDR3 is TGCGCCAGCAGCCAACCGGACAGGGGTAGTGAAAAACTGTTTTTT. This translates into CASSQPDRGSEKLFF.

DNA of the CDR3: TGTGCCAGCAGCGTCGGCGGATACCAAGAGACCCAGTACTTC. As protein: CASSVGGYQETQYF. The chain uses TRBV9 and TRBJ2-5, with no clear D. V lost 2 bases and J lost 0, with 8 bases in between. This CDR3 is 14 amino acids long. Germline lookup yields CDR1 SGDLS and CDR2 YYNGEE.

The rearrangement uses TRBV5-1 and TRBJ2-7; 8 bases are a match to TRBD1. Germline-derived CDR1 and CDR2 are SGHRS and YFSETQ. Trimming cost V 0 bases and J 4 bases; bases outside gene matches: 6. This CDR3 contains 15 residues. For the CDR3, the DNA is TGCGCCAGCAGCTTGGAGGCCGGGACAGGTTACGAGCAGTACTTC. It yields the protein CASSLEAGTGYEQYF.

This clone has more than one count but fewer than ten. The chain uses TRBV4-1 and TRBJ2-7; unclear D gene. Trimming cost V 4 bases and J 7 bases, with 17 bases left between them. This CDR3 spans 14 amino acids. Germline V lookup: CDR1 MGHRA, CDR2 YSYEKL. Here the CDR3 reads CASSRNTGPQEQYF. The CDR3 DNA sequence: TGCGCCAGCAGCCGAAACACGGGTCCTCAGGAGCAGTACTTC.

The rearrangement joins TRBV7-3 to TRBJ2-1, with a weak D call TRBD2 (5 bases). V was pared by 5 bases and J by 7 bases, with 18 bases between. Germline CDR1 and CDR2: SGHTA and FQGTGA. This CDR3 region has 15 residues. CDR3 coding DNA: TGTGCCAGCAGCCCCCTAGCTTCCCAAGGTAATGAGCAGTTCTTC. This gives the protein CASSPLASQGNEQFF.

The rearrangement joins TRBV5-8 to TRBJ1-2; 7 bases map to TRBD1. Unmatched junction bases numbered 10, after V lost 2 bases and J lost 6 bases. This CDR3 has 15 residues. Germline-derived CDR1 and CDR2 are SGHTS and YDEGEE. In DNA, the CDR3 is TGTGCCAGCAGCTTTTCGGGCAGGGGGTCACATGGCTACACCTTC. Translated: CASSFSGRGSHGYTF.

The chain is built from TRBV5-1 and TRBJ1-5; TRBD1 agrees at 8 bases. V shed 4 bases, J shed 6 bases, and the junction held 6 bases outside the gene matches. Germline V CDR1 and CDR2: SGHRS, YFSETQ. CDR3 length: 14 residues. For the CDR3, the DNA is TGCGCCAGCAGCCCAGGGGGCGGGGGTCAGCCCCAGCATTTT. It is translated as CASSPGGGGQPQHF.

This chain links TRBV2 with TRBJ1-5, with D maybe TRBD1 (6 bases). V gave up 7 bases and J gave up 5 bases, with 9 bases separating them. CDR1 is SNHLY and CDR2 is FYNNEI in the germline V gene. The CDR3 is made up of 12 amino acids. In DNA form, the CDR3 reads TGTGCCAGCACCCCAGGGGATCAGCCCCAGCATTTT. Translated: CASTPGDQPQHF. Drawing the rest from reference TRBV2 and TRBJ1-5, the complete variable domain is EPEVTQTPSHQVTQMGQEVILRCVPISNHLYFYWYRQILGQKVEFLVSFYNNEISEKSEIFDDQFSVERPDGSNFTLKIRSTKLEDSAMYFCASTPGDQPQHFGDGTRLSIL.

The chain links TRBV12-5 to TRBJ2-7; D perhaps matches TRBD1 (6 bases). Trimming took 1 base from V and 0 from J, leaving 7 bases between them. The V gene's germline CDR1 is LGHNT and CDR2 FRNRAP. CDR3 length: 14 amino acids. The CDR3 spells CASGLEGGSYEQYF. The CDR3, as DNA: TGTGCTAGTGGTTTGGAAGGGGGCTCCTACGAGCAGTACTTC.

The chain carries TRBV30 and TRBJ2-1; D possibly corresponds to TRBD2 (6 bases). CDR3 size: 14 residues. V lost 2 bases and J 3 bases, leaving 11 bases between the germline ends. Germline V gives CDR1 GTSNPN, CDR2 SVGIG (reference sequence). The CDR3, as DNA: TGTGCCTGGAGTCCCCTGACTAGCTACAATGAGCAGTTCTTC. Translating it yields CAWSPLTSYNEQFF.

This chain links TRBV7-3 with TRBJ2-2; maybe TRBD1 (6 bases). The length of the CDR3 is 15 residues. V was cut by 5 bases and J by 5 bases, with 15 bases left in between. CDR1 is SGHTA and CDR2 is FQGTGA in the germline V gene. The CDR3, as DNA: TGTGCCAGCAGCCAGGTCGCAGACAGGACCGGGGAGCTGTTTTTT. It codes for CASSQVADRTGELFF.

The CDR3, as DNA: TGTGCCAGCAGCCTACAGGGGGCGCGGGGTCAGCCCCAGCATTTT. It specifies CASSLQGARGQPQHF. This sequence joins TRBV6-5 and TRBJ1-5, with TRBD1 matching 9 bases. Germline V gene data show CDR1 as MNHEY and CDR2 as SVGAGI. With 6 bases clipped from V and 6 bases from J, the junction kept 9 bases outside the gene matches. There are 15 residues in the CDR3.

This chain links TRBV14 with TRBJ1-3, with D perhaps TRBD1 (6 bases). The germline V and J ends were trimmed by 1 base and 0 bases, with 7 bases remaining between them. CDR3 length: 15 residues. Per germline, CDR1 SGHDN and CDR2 FVKESK. In nucleotides, the CDR3 is TGTGCCAGCAGCCAAGGGACAGTCTCTGGAAACACCATATATTTT. Translating gives CASSQGTVSGNTIYF.

The genes are TRBV19 and TRBJ2-3, with 10 positions matching TRBD1. This CDR3 is built from 16 residues. Germline CDR1 and CDR2: LNHDA and SQIVND (reference sequence). Trimming took 10 bases from V and 5 from J; bases not matched to a gene: 15. In DNA, the CDR3 is TGTGCCACCAAATCAGGACAGGGGGTAGTGTTAGATACGCAGTATTTT. This sequence encodes CATKSGQGVVLDTQYF.

With regard to this clone: Different DNA sequences within this sample yield the same CDR3. The chain is built from TRBV11-2 and TRBJ2-5; D remains ambiguous. CDR1 is SGHAT and CDR2 is FQNNGV in the germline V gene. The CDR3 consists of 13 residues. V was shortened by 1 base and J by 2 bases, with 5 bases between the two germline ends. The CDR3 loop reads CASSLGRQETQYF. DNA of the CDR3: TGTGCCAGCAGCTTAGGCAGGCAAGAGACCCAGTACTTC.